The count of the clone carrying this TCR beta chain is one. The target antigen is unknown. J gave up 10 bases and V 5 bases, and 23 bases lay outside the gene matches. The CDR3 sequence is 21 residues long. Per the germline V gene, CDR1 is MNHEY and CDR2 is SMNVEV (reference sequence). This sample was taken from a study of CD8 T cells in ankylosing spondylitis. One entry per CDR3 protein, called by TCRdb with MiXCR from the 5' RACE reads. The data contain around 150,000 distinct CDR3 sequences, under 55% of them singletons. Points from the study as a whole: Reports of some motif variants in reactive arthritis synovial fluid and blood predate this one. Reportedly, disease-linked clones are significantly enriched in ankylosing spondylitis patients' matched synovial fluid.

The V gene is TRBV27, the J gene TRBJ2-1, with 16 bases lining up with TRBD2. The receptor was derived from a male donor with ankylosing spondylitis. The sequenced sample consisted of synovial fluid, either unsorted or a sorted T cell fraction (not recorded which). Here the CDR3 reads CASSSSSGTSGGAFFFWEQFF. The CDR3 DNA reads as TGTGCCAGCAGTAGCAGTTCCGGGACTAGCGGGGGGGCCTTTTTTTTCTGGGAGCAGTTCTTC.